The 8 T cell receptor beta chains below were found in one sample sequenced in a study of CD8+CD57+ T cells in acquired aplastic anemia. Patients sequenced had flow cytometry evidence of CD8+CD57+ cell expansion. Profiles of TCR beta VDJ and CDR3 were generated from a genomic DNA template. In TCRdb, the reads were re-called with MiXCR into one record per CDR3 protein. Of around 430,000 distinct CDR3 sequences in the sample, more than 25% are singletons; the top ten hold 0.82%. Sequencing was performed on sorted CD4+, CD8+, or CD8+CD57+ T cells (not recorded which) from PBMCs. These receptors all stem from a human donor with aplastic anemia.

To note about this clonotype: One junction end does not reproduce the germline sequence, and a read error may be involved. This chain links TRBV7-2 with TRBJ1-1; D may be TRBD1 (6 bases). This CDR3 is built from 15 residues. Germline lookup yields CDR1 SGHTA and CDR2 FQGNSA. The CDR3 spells CARSYKGHTNTEAFF. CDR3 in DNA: TGTGCCCGCAGTTACAAGGGACACACGAACACTGAAGCTTTCTTT. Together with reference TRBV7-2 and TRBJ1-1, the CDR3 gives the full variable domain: GAGVSQSPSNKVTEKGKDVELRCDPISGHTALYWYRQSLGQGLEFLIYFQGNSAPDKSGLPSDRFSAERTGGSVSTLTIQRTQQEDSAVYLCARSYKGHTNTEAFFGQGTRLTVV.

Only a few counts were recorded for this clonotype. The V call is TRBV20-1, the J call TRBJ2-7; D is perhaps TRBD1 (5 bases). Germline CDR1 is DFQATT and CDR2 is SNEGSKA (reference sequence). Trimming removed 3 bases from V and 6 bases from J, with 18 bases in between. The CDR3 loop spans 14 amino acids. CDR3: CSASLSNQGFEQYF. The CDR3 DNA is TGCAGTGCTAGCCTATCAAATCAGGGTTTCGAGCAGTACTTC.

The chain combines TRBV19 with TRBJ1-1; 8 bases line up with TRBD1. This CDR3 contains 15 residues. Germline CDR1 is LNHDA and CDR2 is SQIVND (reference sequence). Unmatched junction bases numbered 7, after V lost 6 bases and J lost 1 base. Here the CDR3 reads CASRTGTGRNTEAFF. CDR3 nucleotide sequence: TGTGCCAGTAGAACCGGGACAGGTAGGAACACTGAAGCTTTCTTT.

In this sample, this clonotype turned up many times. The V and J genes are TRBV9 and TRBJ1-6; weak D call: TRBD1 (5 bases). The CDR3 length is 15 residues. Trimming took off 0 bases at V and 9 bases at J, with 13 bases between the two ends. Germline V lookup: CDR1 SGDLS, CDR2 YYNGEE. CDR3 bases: TGTGCCAGCAGCGTAGAGCCAGGGTGGAGTTCACCCCTCCACTTT. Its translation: CASSVEPGWSSPLHF.

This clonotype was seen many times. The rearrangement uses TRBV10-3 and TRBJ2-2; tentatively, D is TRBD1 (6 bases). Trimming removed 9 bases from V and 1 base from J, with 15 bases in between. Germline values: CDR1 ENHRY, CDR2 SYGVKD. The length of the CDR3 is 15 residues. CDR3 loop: CAITNSQGNTGELFF. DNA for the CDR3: TGTGCCATAACCAACTCACAGGGGAACACCGGGGAGCTGTTTTTT.

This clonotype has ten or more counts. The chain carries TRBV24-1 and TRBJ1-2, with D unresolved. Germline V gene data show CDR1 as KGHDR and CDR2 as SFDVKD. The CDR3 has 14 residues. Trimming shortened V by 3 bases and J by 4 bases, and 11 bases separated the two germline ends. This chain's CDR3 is CATSDPGKGYGYTF. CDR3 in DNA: TGTGCCACCAGTGATCCAGGAAAGGGCTATGGCTACACCTTC.

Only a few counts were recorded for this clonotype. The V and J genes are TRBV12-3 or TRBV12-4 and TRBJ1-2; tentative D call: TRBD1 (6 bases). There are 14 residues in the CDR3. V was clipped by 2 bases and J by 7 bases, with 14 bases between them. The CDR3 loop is CASSLTGSIGGYTF. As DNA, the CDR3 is TGTGCCAGCAGTTTAACAGGGTCGATCGGTGGCTACACCTTC.

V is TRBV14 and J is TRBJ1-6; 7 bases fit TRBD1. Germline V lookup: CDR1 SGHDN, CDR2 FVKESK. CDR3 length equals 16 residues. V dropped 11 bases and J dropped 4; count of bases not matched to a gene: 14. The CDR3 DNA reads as TGTGCCGACAGCCAATGGGGACAGATGTATAATTCACCCCTCCACTTT. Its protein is CADSQWGQMYNSPLHF.